This T cell receptor beta chain was captured by sequencing in a study of read filtering for tumor transcriptome and immune sequencing. Regarding the study as a whole: Compared with RNA-seq, IR-seq gave much higher clonotype depth and reliability.

The CDR3 has 15 amino acids. Germline values: CDR1 SNHLY, CDR2 FYNNEI. Unmatched junction bases numbered 10, after V lost 8 bases and J lost 5 bases. This clonotype was seen at least ten times. Antigen unknown. This library used about 400 ng RNA and molecular barcoded adaptors spanning alpha/delta and beta/gamma chains. TCRdb ran MiXCR on the reads and lists one entry per CDR3 protein. The data show tens of thousands of distinct CDR3 sequences, 15% to 20% seen once. The sample taken for sequencing was a population of CD138-negative cells sorted from bone marrow. The receptor was isolated from a donor at least 40 years old with multiple myeloma. The chain has TRBV2 and TRBJ2-3; 10 bases fit TRBD1. The DNA for the CDR3 is TGTGCCAGCTTACCTCCGGGACAGGGGATAGATACGCAGTATTTT. It yields the protein CASLPPGQGIDTQYF.